This note documents a single T cell receptor (beta chain) sequence. The sample belongs to a study of blood T cell repertoires in COVID-19. Under the authors' procedure: Researchers report that nucleated cell counts were estimated from reference gene primer amplification. Sequencing was performed with immunoSEQ multiplex PCR; in TCRdb, only in-frame clones are kept and a portion is missing. That table is the source of V, J and clone size, and D and trimming were worked out from the DNA. The table records approximately 120,000 clones, around 74% of them present only once. The specimen was peripheral blood. This sequence originates from a man at least 80 years old with COVID-19, enrolled during active disease.

CDR3: CASTHEKQYF. The CDR3 coding sequence is TGCGCCAGCACCCACGAGAAGCAGTACTTC. The chain employs TRBV10-1 and TRBJ2-7; D gene unclear. This CDR3 is built from 10 residues. The ends were cut back, 7 bases at V and 8 bases at J, with 9 bases in the middle. Germline V gene lookup returns CDR1 WNHNN and CDR2 SYGVQD (reference sequence).